This T cell receptor (beta chain) is drawn from a study of blood T cell repertoires in COVID-19. Overall study context: From T cells, B-cell-depleted T cells, or PBMCs came the material, which was cDNA or gDNA.

Using immunoSEQ multiplex PCR, the repertoire was profiled, and TCRdb retains in-frame clones only, with some absent. The table shows about 150,000 clones, with around 83% occurring only once. The V gene lost 5 bases and the J gene lost 3 bases, with 11 bases spanning the gap. CDR3 size: 14 residues. Germline V gene data show CDR1 as KGHDR and CDR2 as SFDVKD. Sequences were obtained from peripheral blood. This TCR was sampled from an elderly woman with acute or convalescent COVID-19. The chain joins TRBV24-1 to TRBJ2-3; D is perhaps TRBD2 (6 bases). The CDR3 nucleotides read TGTGCCACCAGTGTGGGTGGGGGGACAGATACGCAGTATTTT. Residues: CATSVGGGTDTQYF.